The rows below give T cell receptor beta chains drawn from one sample of a study of early T cells in non-severe SARS-CoV-2 infection. A single record per CDR3 protein comes from TCRdb applying MiXCR to the 5' RACE reads. The sample records 54,000 or so distinct CDR3 sequences, roughly 13% being singletons. The sample taken for sequencing was whole blood. The source of these receptors is an adult who was a healthcare worker with PCR-confirmed SARS-CoV-2 infection or an uninfected control (not recorded which). The CDR3 runs from the conserved cysteine through the conserved F or W. A D gene is named only where the DNA matches it firmly. Clone size, where shown, is once, few, many, or a class for clones that have expanded.

J	V	size	D	DNA	CDR3
TRBJ2-3	TRBV12-3/TRBV12-4	many	NA	TGTGCCAGCAGTTTGGACGGATCTAGCACAGATACGCAGTATTTT	CASSLDGSSTDTQYF
TRBJ2-1	TRBV29-1	NA	TRBD1	TGCAGCGTCGAACAGGGGGCTATCTACAATGAGCAGTTCTTC	CSVEQGAIYNEQFF
TRBJ1-2	TRBV6-5	many	NA	TGTGCCAGCAGTTACTCCGGGGGAGATGGCTACACCTTC	CASSYSGGDGYTF
TRBJ1-3	TRBV9	NA	NA	TGTGCCAGCAGCGTAGAAGCTCTCGAGAGCTCTGGAAACACCATATATTTT	CASSVEALESSGNTIYF
TRBJ1-5	TRBV6-2/TRBV6-3	few	NA	TGTGCCAGCAGTTACCTAGGGGTCGGGCAGCCCCAGCATTTT	CASSYLGVGQPQHF
TRBJ1-2	TRBV7-2	many	TRBD1	TGTGCCAGCAGCCCCGGGACAGGGCAAGGTGGCTACACCTTC	CASSPGTGQGGYTF
TRBJ2-7	TRBV21-1	many	NA	TGTGCCAGCAGCAAAGGAGGGACATGGGTACAACAGTACTTC	CASSKGGTWVQQYF
TRBJ2-5	TRBV7-9	NA	TRBD2	TGTGCCAGCAGCTCCAACTTAGCGGGAGGCGCCCAGTACTTC	CASSSNLAGGAQYF
TRBJ1-1	TRBV27	many	TRBD1	TGTGCCAGCAGTTCCCACCCAGGGGGCCGTACTGAAGCTTTCTTT	CASSSHPGGRTEAFF
TRBJ2-7	TRBV6-6	NA	NA	TGTGCCAGCACCGTACTAGCAGGGGGGTTCTACGAGCAGTACTTC	CASTVLAGGFYEQYF
TRBJ2-3	TRBV9	NA	NA	TGTGCCAGCAGCCCCTGGGGAGGGGGCGCGGTAGATACGCAGTATTTT	CASSPWGGGAVDTQYF
TRBJ2-7	TRBV7-8	NA	TRBD1	TGTGCCAGCAGCTTTGGGGCGGGACAGGGCACCTACGAGCAGTACTTC	CASSFGAGQGTYEQYF